Shown below are 14 T cell receptor beta chains from a single sample sequenced in a study of identical twins. MiXCR was run by TCRdb on the 5' RACE reads, yielding one entry per CDR3 protein. This sample carries about 240,000 distinct CDR3 sequences, about 10% of them seen once, and the ten largest clones take 9% to 10%. The specimen was memory T cells sorted from blood. These receptors were collected from a man aged 45-60 years in good health.

V is TRBV19 and J is TRBJ2-7; D ambiguous. V gave up 2 bases and J gave up 6 bases, with 14 bases separating them. This CDR3 comprises 14 residues. The germline gives CDR1 LNHDA, CDR2 SQIVND (reference sequence). The CDR3 is CASSISRDTLEQYF. Written as DNA, the CDR3 is TGTGCCAGTAGTATATCCCGTGACACCCTCGAGCAGTACTTC.

This clonotype was counted a few times. This chain connects TRBV7-9 to TRBJ2-1; D gene uncertain. This CDR3 is 12 amino acids long. Trimming cost V 3 bases and J 13 bases, with 13 bases left between them. Per the germline V gene, CDR1 is SEHNR and CDR2 is FQNEAQ (reference sequence). The CDR3 is CASSFLRSPQFF. The CDR3 DNA reads as TGTGCCAGCAGCTTTTTACGATCACCTCAGTTCTTC.

The V call is TRBV7-9, the J call TRBJ2-5, with TRBD2 matching over 9 bases. The CDR3 runs 14 residues. Unmatched junction bases numbered 6, after V lost 5 bases and J lost 5 bases. From germline, CDR1 is SEHNR and CDR2 FQNEAQ (reference sequence). CDR3 nucleotides: TGTGCCAGCAGCATGTCTAGCGGGGTGGAGACCCAGTACTTC. Protein product: CASSMSSGVETQYF.

This clonotype was counted many times. The chain recombines TRBV20-1 with TRBJ2-7; TRBD1 matches 9 bases. Losses at the gene ends were 1 base for V and 0 bases for J; bases not matched to a gene: 10. The V gene's germline CDR1 is DFQATT and CDR2 SNEGSKA (reference sequence). This CDR3 region has 17 residues. This chain's CDR3 is CSARAKWDRDPSYEQYF. The CDR3 nucleotides are TGCAGTGCTAGAGCCAAATGGGACAGGGACCCCTCCTACGAGCAGTACTTC.

This clonotype was counted only a few times. The chain recombines TRBV10-3 with TRBJ2-1; the match to TRBD2 covers 7 bases. The V gene end was trimmed by 4 bases and the J gene end by 5 bases; junction bases not matched to a gene: 5. The CDR3 loop spans 14 amino acids. Germline V lookup: CDR1 ENHRY, CDR2 SYGVKD. Here the CDR3 DNA reads TGTGCCATCAGTGGAGAGCGGGGCGACAATGAGCAGTTCTTC. Translation: CAISGERGDNEQFF.

This clonotype has only a few counts. The rearrangement joins TRBV7-9 to TRBJ2-7, with TRBD2 matching over 7 bases. The CDR3 spans 15 residues. CDR1 and CDR2 (germline): SEHNR, FQNEAQ (reference sequence). V dropped 3 bases and J dropped 3; count of bases not matched to a gene: 8. CDR3 amino acids: CASSFEAGVGYEQYF. The CDR3 nucleotides read TGTGCCAGCAGCTTTGAGGCGGGGGTAGGCTACGAGCAGTACTTC. Based on the CDR3 plus reference TRBV7-9 and TRBJ2-7, the full variable domain is DTGVSQNPRHKITKRGQNVTFRCDPISEHNRLYWYRQTLGQGPEFLTYFQNEAQLEKSRLLSDRFSAERPKGSFSTLEIQRTEQGDSAMYLCASSFEAGVGYEQYFGPGTRLTVT.

This clonotype was seen at least ten times. The gene calls are TRBV5-1 and TRBJ2-5, with 8 bases aligning to TRBD1. V dropped 3 bases and J dropped 2; count of bases not matched to a gene: 6. The CDR3 loop spans 15 amino acids. The germline V gene has CDR1 SGHRS and CDR2 YFSETQ. In nucleotides, the CDR3 is TGCGCCAGCAGCTCCGGACAGGGCCAACAAGAGACCCAGTACTTC. Encoded protein: CASSSGQGQQETQYF. Together with reference TRBV5-1 and TRBJ2-5, the CDR3 gives the full variable domain: KAGVTQTPRYLIKTRGQQVTLSCSPISGHRSVSWYQQTPGQGLQFLFEYFSETQRNKGNFPGRFSGRQFSNSRSEMNVSTLELGDSALYLCASSSGQGQQETQYFGPGTRLLVL.

The chain carries TRBV4-3 and TRBJ2-7; TRBD2 aligns across 7 bases. The CDR3 spans 15 residues. Germline-derived CDR1 and CDR2 are LGHNA and YSLEER. V lost 3 bases and J lost 4; bases outside the gene matches: 9. Written as DNA, the CDR3 is TGCGCCAGCAGCCACCTAGCGGCTTCAGCGTACGAGCAGTACTTC. Translated, it gives CASSHLAASAYEQYF.

About this clonotype itself: With a much larger clone just one base away, this may be a read error. Lacking the conserved final phenylalanine or tryptophan, this CDR3 likely reflects a read error. The CDR3 protein is CSAQDMARPSTDTQYL. The CDR3 bases are TGCAGTGCTCAAGACATGGCAAGACCTAGCACAGATACGCAGTATCTT. This chain joins TRBV20-1 and TRBJ2-3, with D unresolved. Germline CDR1 reads DFQATT; CDR2 reads SNEGSKA (reference sequence). V lost 5 bases, J lost 0 bases, and 18 bases lay in between. This CDR3 contains 16 residues.

This clonotype has only one observation. V usage is TRBV6-1 and J usage is TRBJ2-7; no clear D gene. The CDR3 consists of 17 residues. The V end lost 6 bases, the J end lost 0 bases, and 21 bases lay between the germline ends. Germline-derived CDR1 and CDR2 are MNHNS and SASEGT. DNA for the CDR3: TGTGCCAGCAGCCACGGCGCCCCCCTGAAGAGCTCCTACGAGCAGTACTTC. The encoded protein is CASSHGAPLKSSYEQYF.

This clonotype was found a few times. The V and J genes are TRBV19 and TRBJ1-1; no definite D call. Trimming took 1 base from V and 4 from J, leaving 7 bases between them. The length of the CDR3 is 13 residues. The germline V gene encodes CDR1 LNHDA and CDR2 SQIVND (reference sequence). The CDR3 here is CASSIAAGTEAFF. Here the CDR3 DNA reads TGTGCCAGTAGTATAGCGGCGGGCACTGAAGCTTTCTTT.

This clonotype occurred many times. The chain joins TRBV20-1 to TRBJ1-4, with D unresolved. Trimming removed 2 bases at V and 4 bases at J, with 5 bases between. This CDR3 region has 12 residues. Germline CDR1 reads DFQATT; CDR2 reads SNEGSKA (reference sequence). The CDR3 spells CSARTYNEKLFF. CDR3 DNA sequence: TGCAGTGCTAGAACGTATAATGAAAAACTGTTTTTT.

The CDR3 region has the DNA TGTGCCAGCAGCCCAAGTATTGAAAAACTGTTTTTT. Translated, it gives CASSPSIEKLFF. The rearrangement joins TRBV7-9 to TRBJ1-4, with D unresolved. Germline V gene sequence: CDR1 SEHNR, CDR2 FQNEAQ (reference sequence). The CDR3 runs to 12 residues. Trimming removed 5 bases from V and 7 bases from J, with 8 bases in between.

The chain joins TRBV10-2 to TRBJ1-2, with D maybe TRBD1 (5 bases). The ends were cut back, 7 bases at V and 3 bases at J, with 9 bases in the middle. The V gene's germline CDR1 is WSHSY and CDR2 SAAADI. The CDR3 contains 12 residues. In DNA form, the CDR3 reads TGCGCCAGCATGACGGGGGACTATGGCTACACCTTC. It translates to CASMTGDYGYTF.